These 17 T cell receptor beta chains were all obtained from the same sample, sequenced in a study of shared clonotypes between healthy human individuals. Naive CD8 cells lacked CD45RO and underwent positive selection for CCR7, leaving out terminally differentiated effector memory CD45RA+ cells. The table came from immunoSEQ multiplex PCR; TCRdb's copy has only in-frame clones and leaves some out. This sample has a few million clones, with around 93% found just once. Source material: naive CD8+ T cells from PBMCs. The receptors stem from a young man in good health. Some clones in this sample may be carry-over from other donors' samples.

This sequence joins TRBV7-6 and TRBJ2-3; tentatively, D is TRBD1 or TRBD2 (5 bases each). CDR1 and CDR2 (germline): SGHVS, FNYEAQ. The CDR3 is made up of 17 amino acids. Trimming pared 5 bases from V and 2 bases from J, leaving 20 bases between. The CDR3, as DNA: TGTGCCAGCAGCGGGTCAGGGACCCCTCTACTCACAGATACGCAGTATTTT. The encoded protein is CASSGSGTPLLTDTQYF.

About this clone itself: This specimen includes other DNA sequences encoding the same CDR3. The chain links TRBV27 to TRBJ2-1, with 7 bases matching TRBD1. Germline trimming cut 3 bases from V and 0 bases from J; bases unmatched to any gene: 2. From germline, CDR1 is MNHEY and CDR2 SMNVEV (reference sequence). This CDR3 is 15 amino acids long. The CDR3 DNA sequence: TGTGCCAGCAGTTTGAGGGACAGCTCCTACAATGAGCAGTTCTTC. Protein product: CASSLRDSSYNEQFF.

The chain links TRBV7-8 to TRBJ2-3; D is unclear. The CDR3 consists of 14 residues. CDR1 is SGHVS, CDR2 FQNEAQ, per germline. Trimming left V 7 bases short and J 7 bases short, with 18 bases between. CDR3 sequence reads: CASTPLPHRNTQYF. The CDR3 coding sequence is TGTGCCAGCACCCCTTTGCCGCATCGGAATACGCAGTATTTT.

This clone is a singleton in its sample. The V gene is TRBV2, the J gene TRBJ1-3; TRBD1 is a possible D gene (5 bases). V shed 6 bases and J shed 6 bases, with 21 bases lying between them. Per the germline V gene, CDR1 is SNHLY and CDR2 is FYNNEI. This CDR3 region has 16 residues. The CDR3 region has the DNA TGTGCCAGCAGACAGTTTGGGACCCTCCAAGAAAACACCATATATTTT. Translation: CASRQFGTLQENTIYF.

J is TRBJ2-1 and V is TRBV19; D possibly uses TRBD1 or TRBD2 (5 bases each). Germline CDR1 is LNHDA and CDR2 is SQIVND (reference sequence). V dropped 4 bases and J dropped 7 bases, with 17 bases sitting between them. The CDR3 covers 15 residues. The DNA for the CDR3 is TGTGCCAGTAGTAGATTTCCGGGACGGACTAATGAGCAGTTCTTC. The encoded protein is CASSRFPGRTNEQFF.

This rearrangement joins TRBV29-1 to TRBJ2-1; D may be TRBD2 (6 bases). The CDR3 contains 16 residues. Germline CDR1 SQVTM, CDR2 ANQGSEA. The ends were cut back, 6 bases at V and 0 bases at J, with 18 bases in the middle. The CDR3 nucleotides are TGCAGCGTCCGCCCGGGTGGCGGGACCTCCTACAATGAGCAGTTCTTC. Translated: CSVRPGGGTSYNEQFF.

This sequence joins TRBV27 and TRBJ1-1; 9 bases map to TRBD1. This CDR3 contains 15 residues. Germline CDR1 is MNHEY and CDR2 is SMNVEV (reference sequence). The V and J ends lost 3 bases and 1 base, in that order; junction bases with no gene match: 3. The CDR3 here is CASSFGTGTNTEAFF. The CDR3 bases are TGTGCCAGCAGTTTCGGGACAGGGACGAACACTGAAGCTTTCTTT.

This chain links TRBV19 with TRBJ1-1; D uncertain. The ends were cut back, 2 bases at V and 3 bases at J, with 13 bases in the middle. This CDR3 contains 15 residues. Per the germline V gene, CDR1 is LNHDA and CDR2 is SQIVND (reference sequence). CDR3 sequence: CASSIFRVADTEAFF. CDR3 in DNA: TGTGCCAGTAGTATATTCCGGGTAGCGGACACTGAAGCTTTCTTT.

The genes are TRBV4-1 and TRBJ2-5; the match to TRBD2 covers 9 bases. The CDR3 contains 15 residues. Germline V lookup: CDR1 MGHRA, CDR2 YSYEKL. The ends lost 6 bases at V and 2 bases at J; junction bases unmatched: 7. The CDR3 region is CASSLLAGGQETQYF. The CDR3 coding sequence is TGCGCCAGCAGTCTCCTGGCGGGAGGGCAAGAGACCCAGTACTTC.

This chain connects TRBV5-6 to TRBJ2-5; TRBD1 aligns across 8 bases. The J call is in doubt because the DNA end fits TRBJ2-7 better. The CDR3 is 13 residues long. In germline, CDR1 is SGHDT, CDR2 YYEEEE. CDR3 nucleotides: TGTGCCAGCAGCCTAGACAGGGGCCACGAGCAGTACTTC. This gives the protein CASSLDRGHEQYF.

This chain connects TRBV9 to TRBJ2-7; a weak D match, TRBD2 (5 bases). CDR3 length equals 14 residues. Per germline, CDR1 SGDLS and CDR2 YYNGEE. V was clipped by 0 bases and J by 2 bases, with 9 bases between them. The CDR3 coding sequence is TGTGCCAGCAGCGTAGGGCGGGCGGCCTACGAGCAGTACTTC. Encoded protein: CASSVGRAAYEQYF.

V gene TRBV5-6 combines with J gene TRBJ1-1; D unresolved. The ends were cut back, 0 bases at V and 4 bases at J, with 7 bases in the middle. The CDR3 totals 13 residues. Germline V gives CDR1 SGHDT, CDR2 YYEEEE. This CDR3 reads CASSLGAATEAFF. Here the CDR3 DNA reads TGTGCCAGCAGCTTGGGGGCAGCCACTGAAGCTTTCTTT.

The chain is built from TRBV6-5 and TRBJ1-2; 8 nucleotides match TRBD1. CDR1 is MNHEY, CDR2 SVGAGI, per germline. The CDR3 consists of 14 residues. J lost 8 bases, V lost 11 bases, and 16 bases had no gene match. The CDR3 DNA reads as TGTGCCTGCGAGTCGACCCAAGGACAGGGAGGCTACACCTTC. It encodes CACESTQGQGGYTF.

The genes are TRBV10-3 and TRBJ1-2; 8 positions agree with TRBD1. The germline V gene encodes CDR1 ENHRY and CDR2 SYGVKD. The CDR3 extends over 14 amino acids. J gave up 4 bases and V 4 bases, and 5 bases lay outside the gene matches. CDR3 sequence reads: CAISGTGSSYGYTF. The CDR3 coding sequence is TGTGCCATCAGTGGGACAGGGAGTAGCTATGGCTACACCTTC.

The chain links TRBV28 to TRBJ2-7, with D possibly matching TRBD1 (6 bases). Germline V lookup: CDR1 MDHEN, CDR2 SYDVKM. Trimming removed 6 bases from V and 1 base from J, with 19 bases in between. CDR3 length equals 16 residues. Here the CDR3 reads CASRRTDPTPSYEQYF. The DNA for the CDR3 is TGTGCCAGCAGGCGGACAGACCCTACCCCTTCCTACGAGCAGTACTTC.

This sequence joins TRBV29-1 and TRBJ2-1, with D unclear. The CDR3 spans 14 residues. Germline V gene data show CDR1 as SQVTM and CDR2 as ANQGSEA. The V end lost 4 bases, the J end lost 0 bases, and 10 bases lay between the germline ends. This chain's CDR3 is CSVVGASSYNEQFF. The CDR3 DNA is TGCAGCGTTGTTGGCGCGAGCTCCTACAATGAGCAGTTCTTC.

The V gene is TRBV2, the J gene TRBJ2-1, with 7 bases matching TRBD1. With V trimmed by 7 bases and J by 4 bases, 13 bases remained unmatched. Germline values: CDR1 SNHLY, CDR2 FYNNEI. This CDR3 has 16 amino acids. The CDR3 loop reads CASTELTGQLYNEQFF. CDR3 bases: TGTGCCAGCACCGAGCTAACGGGACAGCTTTACAATGAGCAGTTCTTC.